This T cell receptor (beta chain) came from a study of blood T cells in healthy people across ages. About this clonotype: The conserved final phenylalanine or tryptophan is absent from the CDR3, which likely points to a read error.

Alongside a J-beta primer mix, a sample-barcoded 5' primer served in a second PCR lasting 7 to 11 cycles. TCRdb processed the 5' RACE reads anew with MiXCR; each CDR3 protein has one entry. The table has about 1.5 million distinct CDR3 sequences, approximately 42% seen once; the top ten hold roughly 3.7%. The TCR was taken from a woman between 18 and 30 years old in good health. The sequenced sample consisted of blood.

This CDR3 is CASSFLPGQSLANYGYTV. The CDR3 nucleotides are TGTGCCAGCAGCTTCCTTCCGGGACAGAGTTTAGCTAACTATGGCTACACCGTC. The chain employs TRBV9 and TRBJ1-2, with 7 bases identical to TRBD1. CDR1 is SGDLS, CDR2 YYNGEE, per germline. The J segment lost 0 bases and the V segment lost 4 bases, leaving 15 bases of the junction unmatched. This CDR3 is 18 amino acids long.